These T cell receptor beta chains were read from a single sample in a study of blood T cell repertoires in COVID-19. The protocol was immunoSEQ multiplex PCR, while the TCRdb copy is restricted to in-frame clones and leaves out a portion. The sample has some 80,000 clones, roughly three quarters seen once. The sequencing sample was made of peripheral blood. The receptors come from a man aged 60 to 69 with COVID-19, enrolled during active disease. Each CDR3 is given without its conserved first and last residue. Each record gives: V gene, CDR3 length, J gene, CDR3 protein.

TRBV4-1,14,TRBJ2-2,ASSLRTSGNTGELF
TRBV4-1,17,TRBJ2-3,ASSQGGSGRGTSTDTQY
TRBV5-6,11,TRBJ2-7,ASSPLSVYEQY
TRBV15,12,TRBJ2-5,ATSRDMDSETQY
TRBV5-1,12,TRBJ2-7,ASSTGIPFYEQY
TRBV19,13,TRBJ1-1,ASSSWTGWQTEAF
TRBV9,12,TRBJ1-2,ASSATGGGGGYT
TRBV18,14,TRBJ1-1,ASSPPGTGPNTEAF
TRBV29-1,12,TRBJ2-3,SVEWRSSTDTQY
TRBV19,17,TRBJ2-3,ASRGRRGEREIVADTQY
TRBV6-1,12,TRBJ1-4,ASSDRTTNEKLF
TRBV3-1/TRBV3-2,15,TRBJ2-1,ASSPWRTSGTYNEQF
TRBV19,13,TRBJ1-5,ASSVEAVANQPQH
TRBV11-3,13,TRBJ2-7,ASSKHPGYLYEQY
TRBV4-3,15,TRBJ2-7,ASSQDYRTGPSYEQY
TRBV7-9,14,TRBJ2-3,ASSLYSAGGTDTQY